Below are 21 T cell receptor beta chains sequenced from a single sample in a study of cytomegalovirus exposure and HLA in healthy donors. This PCR relied on a set of 60 Vbeta primers and 13 Jbeta primers. This table comes from immunoSEQ multiplex PCR, and its TCRdb copy is limited to in-frame clones, with some not included. The sample lists 75,000 to 90,000 clones; less than 80% were seen once. The material sequenced was PBMCs. The receptors here all came from a man aged 25 to 40 in good health and CMV-seropositive.

This chain links TRBV6-5 with TRBJ2-7, with 8 nucleotides matching TRBD2. The V and J ends lost 0 bases and 3 bases, in that order; junction bases with no gene match: 7. The length of the CDR3 is 16 residues. The germline gives CDR1 MNHEY, CDR2 SVGAGI. CDR3 coding DNA: TGTGCCAGCAGTTACTCTCCGGGGGGGGAATTCTACGAGCAGTACTTC. This codes for CASSYSPGGEFYEQYF.

The V call is TRBV27, the J call TRBJ2-6, with TRBD2 matching 14 bases. Germline values: CDR1 MNHEY, CDR2 SMNVEV (reference sequence). The CDR3 has 18 residues. J was trimmed by 2 bases and V by 5 bases; bases with no gene match: 5. The CDR3 coding sequence is TGTGCCAGCAGTCCGGGACTAGCGGGAGCTGCTGGGGCCAACGTCCTGACTTTC. Translation: CASSPGLAGAAGANVLTF. Supplemented by reference TRBV27 and TRBJ2-6, the full variable domain reads EAQVTQNPRYLITVTGKKLTVTCSQNMNHEYMSWYRQDPGLGLRQIYYSMNVEVTDKGDVPEGYKVSRKEKRNFPLILESPSPNQTSLYFCASSPGLAGAAGANVLTFGAGSRLTVL.

The rearrangement links TRBV15 to TRBJ2-3; 16 positions agree with TRBD2. Germline V gives CDR1 LNHNV, CDR2 YYDKDF (reference sequence). V lost 4 bases, J lost 6 bases, and 7 bases stayed unmatched. The length of the CDR3 is 17 residues. Here the CDR3 DNA reads TGTGCCACCAGCACCGGGACTAGCGGGAGGGCCAGGGATACGCAGTATTTT. Its protein is CATSTGTSGRARDTQYF.

The genes are TRBV19 and TRBJ1-2; TRBD1 agrees at 7 bases. Germline CDR1 and CDR2: LNHDA and SQIVND (reference sequence). The V gene end was trimmed by 3 bases and the J gene end by 3 bases; junction bases not matched to a gene: 7. This CDR3 is built from 15 residues. CDR3 residues: CASSIDRDGDYGYTF. As DNA, the CDR3 is TGTGCCAGTAGTATTGACAGGGATGGCGACTATGGCTACACCTTC.

V gene TRBV5-6 combines with J gene TRBJ2-1, with D possibly matching TRBD1 (6 bases). The CDR3 extends over 14 amino acids. The germline gives CDR1 SGHDT, CDR2 YYEEEE. V gave up 0 bases and J gave up 3 bases, with 7 bases separating them. CDR3 sequence reads: CASSLEDSYNEQFF. CDR3 bases: TGTGCCAGCAGCTTGGAGGACAGCTACAATGAGCAGTTCTTC.

The rearrangement uses TRBV7-3 and TRBJ2-7, with TRBD1 matching over 9 bases. This CDR3 has 13 amino acids. J lost 6 bases, V lost 2 bases, and 2 bases had no gene match. Germline CDR1 and CDR2: SGHTA and FQGTGA. This chain's CDR3 is CASSLSTGGEQYF. The CDR3 nucleotides are TGTGCCAGCAGCTTATCGACAGGGGGCGAGCAGTACTTC.

The rearrangement joins TRBV6-1 to TRBJ2-3, with 7 bases that match TRBD1. V gave up 8 bases and J gave up 8 bases; unmatched junction bases: 13. This CDR3 is built from 14 residues. The germline gives CDR1 MNHNS, CDR2 SASEGT. CDR3 coding DNA: TGTGCCAGCCGTTGGGACAGCATGCGGGTTACGCAGTATTTT. Amino acid sequence: CASRWDSMRVTQYF.

The sample holds one count of this clone. The chain employs TRBV4-1 and TRBJ1-2; D unresolved. Trimming took 0 bases from V and 5 from J, leaving 19 bases between them. CDR1 is MGHRA and CDR2 is YSYEKL in the germline V gene. The CDR3 consists of 17 residues. The CDR3 region is CASSQDGRVPLLYGYTF. As DNA, the CDR3 is TGCGCCAGCAGCCAAGATGGGAGGGTCCCTTTACTTTATGGCTACACCTTC.

The chain is built from TRBV27 and TRBJ2-7; 8 bases align to TRBD1. V gave up 1 base and J gave up 5 bases; unmatched junction bases: 7. The CDR3 runs to 15 residues. Per germline, CDR1 MNHEY and CDR2 SMNVEV (reference sequence). The chain's CDR3 is CASSLLARGQDEQYF. DNA for the CDR3: TGTGCCAGCAGTTTATTGGCCAGGGGGCAGGACGAGCAGTACTTC.

CDR3 amino acids: CASSLGDRSSEAFF. CDR3 DNA sequence: TGTGCCAGCAGTTTAGGCGACAGGTCATCTGAAGCTTTCTTT. The chain combines TRBV28 with TRBJ1-1; D may be TRBD1 (6 bases). V lost 2 bases and J 6 bases, leaving 13 bases between the germline ends. The CDR3 length is 14 residues. Per germline, CDR1 MDHEN and CDR2 SYDVKM.

The genes are TRBV5-1 and TRBJ2-5; no definite D call. Trimming removed 0 bases from V and 3 bases from J, with 6 bases in between. Per the germline V gene, CDR1 is SGHRS and CDR2 is YFSETQ. CDR3 length: 13 amino acids. CDR3 in amino acids: CASSLGPEETQYF. CDR3 nucleotide sequence: TGCGCCAGCAGCTTGGGTCCAGAAGAGACCCAGTACTTC.

This rearrangement joins TRBV7-3 to TRBJ1-6, with 9 bases matching TRBD1. Trimming at V came to 2 bases and at J to 9 bases, leaving 8 bases not matched to a gene. Germline V lookup: CDR1 SGHTA, CDR2 FQGTGA. The CDR3 runs 16 residues. The CDR3 DNA reads TGTGCCAGCAGCTTAGATTCTGGGACAGGGCTTTCACCCCTCCACTTT. As protein: CASSLDSGTGLSPLHF.

V usage is TRBV5-1 and J usage is TRBJ2-5, with TRBD2 matching over 9 bases. Trimming cost V 7 bases and J 5 bases; bases outside gene matches: 9. The germline V gene has CDR1 SGHRS and CDR2 YFSETQ. The CDR3 runs to 14 residues. The CDR3 is CASGQRGAHETQYF. The CDR3 DNA sequence: TGCGCCAGCGGTCAGCGGGGGGCTCACGAGACCCAGTACTTC.

Written as DNA, the CDR3 is TGTGCCAGCAGCCGGGGACAGGGGCTTATGTCGCGTGAGCAGTACTTC. Its translation is CASSRGQGLMSREQYF. The chain has TRBV9 and TRBJ2-7; 10 bases align to TRBD1. Trimming took 4 bases from V and 7 from J; bases not matched to a gene: 14. Germline CDR1 reads SGDLS; CDR2 reads YYNGEE. This CDR3 spans 16 amino acids.

The chain joins TRBV4-3 to TRBJ1-2, with D hard to call. Germline CDR1 is LGHNA and CDR2 is YSLEER. Between the trimmed V and J ends, which lost 0 bases and 7 bases, there was a span of 12 bases. The CDR3 totals 14 residues. Here the CDR3 reads CASSQDPGSGGYTF. The CDR3, as DNA: TGCGCCAGCAGCCAAGATCCGGGGAGTGGTGGCTACACCTTC.

This rearrangement joins TRBV2 to TRBJ1-3; 8 nucleotides line up with TRBD1. Per germline, CDR1 SNHLY and CDR2 FYNNEI. The CDR3 loop spans 16 amino acids. J gave up 0 bases and V 4 bases, and 5 bases lay outside the gene matches. CDR3 in amino acids: CASSAGGSFSGNTIYF. DNA for the CDR3: TGTGCCAGCAGTGCAGGGGGCTCTTTCTCTGGAAACACCATATATTTT.

V gene TRBV1 combines with J gene TRBJ1-6. TRBV1 is given as a pseudogene. This CDR3 spans 18 amino acids. For the CDR3, the DNA is TGCACCAGCAGCCAAGACTTGTCGCGGGGGGCGAGAAATTCACCCCTCCACTTT. It specifies CTSSQDLSRGARNSPLHF.

This clone was seen only a few times. This chain joins TRBV6-7 and TRBJ1-5; maybe TRBD1 (5 bases). TRBV6-7 is filed as an ORF, its function uncertain. The ends were cut back, 9 bases at V and 6 bases at J, with 15 bases in the middle. CDR3 size: 13 residues. The CDR3: CARAGGERQPQHF. The CDR3 bases are TGTGCCAGGGCGGGGGGAGAGCGTCAGCCCCAGCATTTT.

The chain recombines TRBV10-3 with TRBJ2-6; TRBD1 matches 9 bases. Germline assignment: CDR1 ENHRY and CDR2 SYGVKD. Trimming took 4 bases from V and 4 from J; bases not matched to a gene: 8. The CDR3 runs 17 residues. For the CDR3, the DNA is TGTGCCATCAGTGGGGACAGGGTGAGGGACGGGGCCAACGTCCTGACTTTC. Protein: CAISGDRVRDGANVLTF.

The chain employs TRBV6-5 and TRBJ2-5; D not certain. The CDR3 totals 13 residues. Trimming left V 2 bases short and J 5 bases short, with 9 bases between. Germline loops: CDR1 MNHEY, CDR2 SVGAGI. The CDR3 DNA sequence: TGTGCCAGCAGTTACGTCCCCCGGGAGACCCAGTACTTC. As protein: CASSYVPRETQYF.

This clone was detected a few times. The rearrangement uses TRBV2 and TRBJ1-3; no definite D call. The V end was cut by 6 bases, the J end by 0 bases, with 6 bases between. The CDR3 extends over 13 amino acids. CDR1 and CDR2 (germline): SNHLY, FYNNEI. In DNA form, the CDR3 reads TGTGCCAGCAGGCAGCGCTCTGGAAACACCATATATTTT. This translates into CASRQRSGNTIYF.